The clone carrying this T cell receptor beta chain came up many times. Its antigen remains unidentified. The germline V gene encodes CDR1 LGHDT and CDR2 YNNKEL (reference sequence). The CDR3 is made up of 13 amino acids. V was shortened by 0 bases and J by 2 bases, with 4 bases between the two germline ends. Authors of the study amplified TCR beta CDR3 regions from RNA transcripts. First-round RT-PCR targeting the TCR CDR3 was performed with the HTBI primer set. TCRdb re-called the multiplex PCR reads through MiXCR, storing one row per CDR3 protein. This table has approximately 620,000 distinct CDR3 sequences, roughly 16% appearing once. Ophthalmopathy cases scored 3 or more on the Clinical Activity Score and 4 or more on NOSPECS grade, with duration below 3 months. Orbital computed tomography, thyroid ultrasound, serum thyroxine and TRAb, and clinical symptoms together informed the diagnoses. This specimen belongs to a study of T cells in Graves' hyperthyroidism and ophthalmopathy. Whole-study results and caveats: Most thyroid clonotypes with frequency above 0.001 were detected in blood.

The TCR sequence derives from a woman in her thirties or forties with Graves' ophthalmopathy. V is TRBV3-1 and J is TRBJ1-2, with no clear D. What was sequenced was blood. The CDR3 nucleotides are TGTGCCAGCAGCCAAGACAGAAACTATGGCTACACCTTC. It yields the protein CASSQDRNYGYTF. Complete variable domain (other parts from reference TRBV3-1 and TRBJ1-2): DTAVSQTPKYLVTQMGNDKSIKCEQNLGHDTMYWYKQDSKKFLKIMFSYNNKELIINETVPNRFSPKSPDKAHLNLHINSLELGDSAVYFCASSQDRNYGYTFGSGTRLTVV.